The T cell receptor (beta chain) under discussion was sequenced for a study of T cell responses to AZD1222 COVID-19 vaccine. Broader study findings: Repertoire sampling was restricted to post-peak T cell response timepoints. Unmutated variant regions reportedly attract nearly half of all spike-specific TCRs. At baseline, seropositivity was found in only a handful of AZD1222 recipients.

Measured with immunoSEQ multiplex PCR; TCRdb has only the in-frame clones, and not every one. In the table there are about 81,000 clones, 85% to 95% of which are singletons. Remarks on this clone: Its specificity is unknown.

V lost 6 bases and J 6 bases, leaving 15 bases between the germline ends. CDR1 is MRHNA, CDR2 SNTAGT, per germline. The CDR3 has 14 amino acids. The sequence came from an adult who received the AZD1222 COVID-19 vaccine. J is TRBJ1-5 and V is TRBV6-4; D is perhaps TRBD1 (6 bases). The sequencing used peripheral blood, collected 28 days after the second AZD1222 dose. The CDR3 region is CASRATGSIQPQHF. As DNA, the CDR3 is TGTGCCAGCAGGGCCACAGGGAGTATTCAGCCCCAGCATTTT.